This T cell receptor beta chain was identified in a study of T-cell memory formation after mild COVID-19. Looking at the study overall: Largely donor-specific TCR clusters were found. Study-wide findings and caveats: The main location of contracting CD4+ clones was CM and EM, and that of contracting CD8+ clones was EMRA. The pre-infection memory compartment contained some responding clones, suggesting cross-reactive memory joined. Later expanders leaned toward CD4+, whereas clones contracting from day 15 to 85 were balanced CD4/CD8.

On this clonotype: Its matching antigen is unknown.

Each CDR3 protein is one row after TCRdb ran MiXCR on the 5' RACE reads. Of hundreds of thousands of distinct CDR3 sequences listed, 15% to 20% are singletons. This TCR was recovered from an adult woman who had mild COVID-19 (a few samples of this study predate the infection). Cell type and time point are not known. The specimen sequenced was PBMCs or a T cell subset sorted from them (not recorded which).

The CDR3 DNA reads TGTGCCAGCAGTTCCTGGACAGTCTACGAGCAGTACTTC. Translating gives CASSSWTVYEQYF. The rearrangement joins TRBV2 to TRBJ2-7; possibly TRBD1 for D (6 bases). V lost 5 bases and J 3 bases, leaving 11 bases between the germline ends. This CDR3 is 13 amino acids long. Germline assignment: CDR1 SNHLY and CDR2 FYNNEI.